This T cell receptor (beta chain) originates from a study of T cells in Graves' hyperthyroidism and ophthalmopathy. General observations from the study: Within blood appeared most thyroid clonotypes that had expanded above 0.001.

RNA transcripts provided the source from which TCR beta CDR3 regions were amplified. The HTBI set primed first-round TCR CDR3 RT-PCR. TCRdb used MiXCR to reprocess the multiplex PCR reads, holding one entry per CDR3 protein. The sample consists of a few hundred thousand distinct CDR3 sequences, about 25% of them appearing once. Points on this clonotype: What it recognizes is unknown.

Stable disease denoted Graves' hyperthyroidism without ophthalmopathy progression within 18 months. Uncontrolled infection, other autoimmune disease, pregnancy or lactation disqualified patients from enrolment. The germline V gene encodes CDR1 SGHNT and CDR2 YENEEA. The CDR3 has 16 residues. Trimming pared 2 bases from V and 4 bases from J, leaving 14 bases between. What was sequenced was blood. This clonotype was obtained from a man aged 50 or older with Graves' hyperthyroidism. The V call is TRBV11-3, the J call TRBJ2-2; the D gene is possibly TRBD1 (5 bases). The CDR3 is CASSLSLRVPTGELFF. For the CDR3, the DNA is TGTGCCAGCAGCTTATCCCTCAGGGTTCCCACCGGGGAGCTGTTTTTT.